The 21 T cell receptor beta chains below come from one sample, sequenced in a study of cytomegalovirus exposure and HLA in healthy donors. The PCR used 60 Vbeta and 13 Jbeta primers. TCRdb's copy holds only in-frame clones and misses some; the assay was immunoSEQ multiplex PCR. The top ten hold less than 0.6% of the sample, which has hundreds of thousands of clones, roughly 78% seen once. The sample comprised PBMCs. The receptor set was obtained from a boy younger than 18 in good health and CMV-seronegative.

The V call is TRBV30, the J call TRBJ2-5, with 9 bases matching TRBD2. The CDR3 is 14 residues long. The germline gives CDR1 GTSNPN, CDR2 SVGIG (reference sequence). V was pared by 3 bases and J by 4 bases, with 6 bases of the junction left unmatched. The CDR3 DNA reads as TGTGCCTGGAGGATGACTAGCGGCAGAGAGACCCAGTACTTC. Translating it yields CAWRMTSGRETQYF. The whole variable domain, remainder taken from reference TRBV30 and TRBJ2-5, is SQTIHQWPATLVQPVGSPLSLECTVEGTSNPNLYWYRQAAGRGLQLLFYSVGIGQISSEVPQNLSASRPQDRQFILSSKKLLLSDSGFYLCAWRMTSGRETQYFGPGTRLLVL.

The chain carries TRBV5-1 and TRBJ1-4, with D unclear. V was shortened by 4 bases and J by 5 bases, with 12 bases between the two germline ends. Germline values: CDR1 SGHRS, CDR2 YFSETQ. The CDR3 runs 14 residues. CDR3 residues: CASSLHLTNEKLFF. The CDR3 coding sequence is TGCGCCAGCAGCCTCCATCTTACAAATGAAAAACTGTTTTTT.

The chain couples TRBV2 to TRBJ2-1; TRBD2 matches at 8 bases. CDR1 is SNHLY, CDR2 FYNNEI, per germline. This CDR3 contains 15 residues. With 7 bases clipped from V and 3 bases from J, the junction kept 8 bases outside the gene matches. CDR3 in amino acids: CASKARTSSYNEQFF. DNA for the CDR3: TGTGCCAGCAAGGCTAGGACTAGCAGCTACAATGAGCAGTTCTTC.

The genes are TRBV29-1 and TRBJ1-1; D perhaps matches TRBD1 (6 bases). The CDR3 contains 12 residues. V was pared by 7 bases and J by 2 bases, with 11 bases between. Per germline, CDR1 SQVTM and CDR2 ANQGSEA. CDR3 sequence (DNA): TGCAGCGCCATACAGGGCAACACTGAAGCTTTCTTT. Translating it yields CSAIQGNTEAFF.

This clone was counted only a few times. V usage is TRBV19 and J usage is TRBJ2-7; D perhaps matches TRBD1 (6 bases). Germline assignment: CDR1 LNHDA and CDR2 SQIVND (reference sequence). Trimming pared 1 base from V and 5 bases from J, leaving 18 bases between. The CDR3 extends over 16 amino acids. CDR3: CASSIVWGRSAHEQYF. CDR3 coding DNA: TGTGCCAGTAGTATAGTGTGGGGGCGGAGCGCCCACGAGCAGTACTTC. The whole variable domain, filled in from reference TRBV19 and TRBJ2-7, reads DGGITQSPKYLFRKEGQNVTLSCEQNLNHDAMYWYRQDPGQGLRLIYYSQIVNDFQKGDIAEGYSVSREKKESFPLTVTSAQKNPTAFYLCASSIVWGRSAHEQYFGPGTRLTVT.

The chain employs TRBV6-1 and TRBJ1-4; 8 bases agree with TRBD1. CDR3 length equals 14 residues. J gave up 4 bases and V 3 bases, and 1 base lay outside the gene matches. Germline V lookup: CDR1 MNHNS, CDR2 SASEGT. The CDR3 nucleotides read TGTGCCAGCAGTGAGGACAGGGATAATGAAAAACTGTTTTTT. It yields the protein CASSEDRDNEKLFF.

V is TRBV5-4 and J is TRBJ2-5; no clear D. V lost 0 bases and J lost 5, with 8 bases in between. Germline V gene lookup returns CDR1 SGHNT and CDR2 YYREEE (reference sequence). The CDR3 spans 13 residues. Written as DNA, the CDR3 is TGTGCCAGCAGCTTGGCCGCGGAGGAGACCCAGTACTTC. Protein sequence: CASSLAAEETQYF.

J is TRBJ2-3 and V is TRBV28; a weak D match, TRBD2 (6 bases). The CDR3 spans 14 residues. V lost 6 bases and J 4 bases, leaving 14 bases between the germline ends. Per germline, CDR1 MDHEN and CDR2 SYDVKM. CDR3 nucleotides: TGTGCCAGCAGACCACCGGGAGAGGCAGATACGCAGTATTTT. As protein: CASRPPGEADTQYF.

This clone was observed a single time. The rearrangement links TRBV10-1 to TRBJ2-3; 14 bases line up with TRBD2. The CDR3 consists of 19 residues. Germline V gene sequence: CDR1 WNHNN, CDR2 SYGVQD (reference sequence). The trim removed 4 bases at V and 2 bases at J, leaving 11 bases unmatched. DNA of the CDR3: TGCGCCAGCAGTGCCGGACTAGCGGGGGGTAAAACTATCACAGATACGCAGTATTTT. Its protein is CASSAGLAGGKTITDTQYF.

The DNA of the CDR3 is TGTGCCAGCAGCTCCCCGAGGCTAGCGGGAGGGCGTGAAGGTTACGAGCAGTACTTC. Encoded protein: CASSSPRLAGGREGYEQYF. The chain couples TRBV27 to TRBJ2-5; 12 bases are shared with TRBD2. Near its end, the DNA agrees better with TRBJ2-7, so the J call may be wrong. Germline V gene lookup returns CDR1 MNHEY and CDR2 SMNVEV (reference sequence). This CDR3 spans 19 amino acids.

The chain joins TRBV6-1 to TRBJ2-5; 10 nucleotides align to TRBD2. This CDR3 region has 13 residues. CDR1 and CDR2 (germline): MNHNS, SASEGT. V was pared by 10 bases and J by 7 bases, with 9 bases of the junction left unmatched. The DNA for the CDR3 is TGTGCCACCAAGACTAGCGGGTCGGGGACCCAGTACTTC. Its translation is CATKTSGSGTQYF.

The chain employs TRBV29-1 and TRBJ2-5; D gene uncertain. CDR3 length equals 16 residues. Germline lookup yields CDR1 SQVTM and CDR2 ANQGSEA. V was clipped by 4 bases and J by 1 base, with 19 bases between them. CDR3 region: CSVGSRLDFTQETQYF. DNA for the CDR3: TGCAGCGTTGGGTCCCGGCTAGATTTTACCCAAGAGACCCAGTACTTC.

J is TRBJ1-1 and V is TRBV18; no firm D call. Germline values: CDR1 KGHSH, CDR2 LQKENI. V was clipped by 3 bases and J by 3 bases, with 14 bases between them. This CDR3 comprises 15 residues. CDR3 amino acids: CASSPTPQTHTEAFF. Here the CDR3 DNA reads TGTGCCAGCTCACCCACCCCCCAAACTCACACTGAAGCTTTCTTT.

The chain joins TRBV11-3 to TRBJ2-3, with 9 bases lining up with TRBD2. Germline loops: CDR1 SGHNT, CDR2 YENEEA. The CDR3 runs 16 residues. V dropped 1 base and J dropped 3; count of bases not matched to a gene: 5. CDR3 DNA sequence: TGTGCCAGCAGCTTAGTCGCGGGGGGGGTGACAGATACGCAGTATTTT. Its protein is CASSLVAGGVTDTQYF.

This clone appeared a single time. The V gene is TRBV20-1, the J gene TRBJ1-4; no clear D. The germline V gene encodes CDR1 DFQATT and CDR2 SNEGSKA (reference sequence). The CDR3 contains 11 residues. With 8 bases removed from V and 5 bases from J, the gap between germline ends came to 9 bases. The CDR3: CSSRENEKLFF. Here the CDR3 DNA reads TGCAGTAGCCGGGAAAATGAAAAACTGTTTTTT.

CDR3 nucleotides: TGTGCCAGCAGCTATACAGGGTCTGAAGCTTTCTTT. Translated, it gives CASSYTGSEAFF. J is TRBJ1-1 and V is TRBV2; TRBD1 might be the D (6 bases). The CDR3 is made up of 12 amino acids. The germline V gene encodes CDR1 SNHLY and CDR2 FYNNEI. V lost 6 bases and J lost 6, with 11 bases in between.

The rearrangement links TRBV5-1 to TRBJ1-2, with D tentatively TRBD1 (6 bases). Germline assignment: CDR1 SGHRS and CDR2 YFSETQ. The CDR3 length is 15 residues. Trimming pared 4 bases from V and 4 bases from J, leaving 17 bases between. The CDR3 loop is CASSLLQDRGYGYTF. The DNA of the CDR3 is TGCGCCAGCAGCCTTCTTCAGGACAGAGGCTATGGCTACACCTTC.

The CDR3 region has the DNA TGTGCCAGCAGTTTGGGGCTGGACACTGAAGCTTTCTTT. Its translation: CASSLGLDTEAFF. V and J are TRBV28 and TRBJ1-1; TRBD1 is a possible D gene (5 bases). The length of the CDR3 is 13 residues. Germline V lookup: CDR1 MDHEN, CDR2 SYDVKM. V lost 3 bases and J lost 3, with 8 bases in between.

This chain uses TRBV9 with TRBJ2-1; no reliable D call. Trimming cost V 4 bases and J 2 bases, with 13 bases left between them. Germline values: CDR1 SGDLS, CDR2 YYNGEE. CDR3 length: 15 residues. CDR3 sequence: CASSPRAPPYNEQFF. The CDR3 bases are TGTGCCAGCAGCCCTCGCGCCCCCCCCTACAATGAGCAGTTCTTC.

V is TRBV6-5 and J is TRBJ2-6; D is uncertain. V lost 2 bases, J lost 0 bases, and 5 bases lay in between. The length of the CDR3 is 15 residues. The V gene's germline CDR1 is MNHEY and CDR2 SVGAGI. The CDR3 DNA follows: TGTGCCAGCAGTTACCTCGTCTCTGGGGCCAACGTCCTGACTTTC. Residues: CASSYLVSGANVLTF.

The chain combines TRBV4-1 with TRBJ2-5; tentative D call: TRBD1 (5 bases). V lost 1 base to trimming and J lost 6 bases, with 15 bases between them. Germline-derived CDR1 and CDR2 are MGHRA and YSYEKL. CDR3 length equals 15 residues. The CDR3 protein is CASSQVGARGQTQYF. CDR3 sequence (DNA): TGCGCCAGCAGCCAAGTAGGGGCACGTGGACAGACCCAGTACTTC.